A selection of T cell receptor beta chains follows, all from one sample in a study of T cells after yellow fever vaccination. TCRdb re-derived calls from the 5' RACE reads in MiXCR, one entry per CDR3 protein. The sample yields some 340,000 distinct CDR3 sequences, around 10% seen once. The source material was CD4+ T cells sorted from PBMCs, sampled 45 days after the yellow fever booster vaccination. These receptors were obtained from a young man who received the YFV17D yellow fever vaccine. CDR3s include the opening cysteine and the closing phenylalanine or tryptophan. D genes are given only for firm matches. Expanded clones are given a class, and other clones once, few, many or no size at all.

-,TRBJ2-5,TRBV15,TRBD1,TGTGCCACCAGCAGAGTCGGAACAGGGGGAGAGACCCAGTACTTC,CATSRVGTGGETQYF
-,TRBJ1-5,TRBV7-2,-,TGTGCCAGCAGCTTTGTCAGATATCAGCCCCAGCATTTT,CASSFVRYQPQHF
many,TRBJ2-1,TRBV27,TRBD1,TGTGCCAGCAGTTTAAGGGGGACAGGGTTACATGAGCAGTTCTTC,CASSLRGTGLHEQFF
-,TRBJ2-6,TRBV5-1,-,TGCGCCAGCAGCTTGGACGGACAGTCAAGCTCTGGGGCCAACGTCCTGACTTTC,CASSLDGQSSSGANVLTF
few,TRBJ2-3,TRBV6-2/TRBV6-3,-,TGTGCCAGCAGTCCCCGGCGGGCGGGTTCAGATACGCAGTATTTT,CASSPRRAGSDTQYF
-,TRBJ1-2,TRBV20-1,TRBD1,TGCAGTGCTAGAGAGAGGGGGCTAGTGGGTGGCTACACCTTC,CSARERGLVGGYTF
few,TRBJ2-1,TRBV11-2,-,TGTGCCAGCAGCCCCTTGGACTCGCTCGCCGCCAATGAGCAGTTCTTC,CASSPLDSLAANEQFF
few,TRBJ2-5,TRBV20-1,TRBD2,TGCAGTGCGGCAGCGGGGGGGTTACCCGAGACCCAGTACTTC,CSAAAGGLPETQYF
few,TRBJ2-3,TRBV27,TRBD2,TGTGCCAGCAGTTTCTCCCTAGCGGGGGGAAATACGCAGTATTTT,CASSFSLAGGNTQYF
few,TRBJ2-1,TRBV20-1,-,TGCAGTGCCATGGGGGGTATCAATGAGCAGTTCTTC,CSAMGGINEQFF
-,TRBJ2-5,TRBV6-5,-,TGTGCCAGCAGTTACCCCGGGGCGACCCAGTACTTC,CASSYPGATQYF
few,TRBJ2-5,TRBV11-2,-,TGTGCCAGCAGCCGGACAGCCGATGGGGAGACCCAGTACTTC,CASSRTADGETQYF
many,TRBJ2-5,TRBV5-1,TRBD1,TGCGCCAGCAGCCGACAGGGGCAAGAGACCCAGTACTTC,CASSRQGQETQYF
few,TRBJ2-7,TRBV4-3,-,TGCGCCAGCAGCCAAGTCTACGGGGACGGCGAGCAGTACTTC,CASSQVYGDGEQYF
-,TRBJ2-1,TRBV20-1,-,TGCAGTGCTGCGACTAATTCCGGCCACAATGAGCAGTTCTTC,CSAATNSGHNEQFF
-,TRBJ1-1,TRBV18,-,TGTGCCAGCTCCGGGGGGCTAATGAACACTGAAGCTTTCTTT,CASSGGLMNTEAFF
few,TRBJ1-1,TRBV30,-,TGTGCCTGGAGAGGCATGAACACTGAAGCTTTCTTT,CAWRGMNTEAFF
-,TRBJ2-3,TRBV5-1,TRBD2,TGCGCCAGCAGCCCCGGACTAGCGGGAGCCTACACAGATACGCAGTATTTT,CASSPGLAGAYTDTQYF
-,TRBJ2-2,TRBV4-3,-,TGCGCCAGCAGCCAGGATCGGGGCATCAACACCGGGGAGCTGTTTTTT,CASSQDRGINTGELFF
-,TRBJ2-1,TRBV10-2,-,TGCGCCAGCAGTGGACGGACTGCGAGTAATTACAATGAGCAGTTCTTC,CASSGRTASNYNEQFF
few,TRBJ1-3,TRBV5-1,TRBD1,TGCGCCAGCAGCTTGGGGACAGGCTCTGGAAACACCATATATTTT,CASSLGTGSGNTIYF
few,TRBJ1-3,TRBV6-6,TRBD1,TGTGCCAGCAGCTCCTGGACAGGGGGAAACACCATATATTTT,CASSSWTGGNTIYF
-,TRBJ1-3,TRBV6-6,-,TGTGCCAGCAGTTACACCTTTTTAGGGGCCTCTGGAAACACCATATATTTT,CASSYTFLGASGNTIYF
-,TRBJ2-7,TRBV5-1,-,TGCGCCAGCAGCTTGGATAGAGCTGCCGAGGAGCAGTACTTC,CASSLDRAAEEQYF
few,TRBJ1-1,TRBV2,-,TGTGCCAGCAGACGGACAGCAATTGAAGCTTTCTTT,CASRRTAIEAFF
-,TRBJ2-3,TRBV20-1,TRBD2,TGCAGTGCTAGCGCGGGACTAGCTACAGATACGCAGTATTTT,CSASAGLATDTQYF
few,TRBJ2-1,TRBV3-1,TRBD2,TGTGCCAGCAGACAGGCGGGAGGGGGGAACTACAATGAGCAGTTCTTC,CASRQAGGGNYNEQFF
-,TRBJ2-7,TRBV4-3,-,TGCGCCAGCAGCCAGGGGATACCAAACTACGAGCAGTACTTC,CASSQGIPNYEQYF
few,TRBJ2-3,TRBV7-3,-,TGTGCCAGCAGCCTAGGGACGAATACGCAGTATTTT,CASSLGTNTQYF
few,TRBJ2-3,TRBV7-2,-,TGTGCCAGCAGCTTAAGGATGAGCACAGATACGCAGTATTTT,CASSLRMSTDTQYF
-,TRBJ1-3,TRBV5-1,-,TGCGCCAGCAGCTGGACCGCTTCTCGCTCTGGAAACACCATATATTTT,CASSWTASRSGNTIYF
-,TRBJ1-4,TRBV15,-,TGTGCCACCAGCAGAGGGGGGCTGGGGGAAAAACTGTTTTTT,CATSRGGLGEKLFF
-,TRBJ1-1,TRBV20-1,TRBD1,TGCAGTGCTAGACCGGGACAGGGGGCGGCTGAAGCTTTCTTT,CSARPGQGAAEAFF
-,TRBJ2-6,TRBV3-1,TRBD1,TGTGCGGCGACAGGGGGCGAAGGGGCCAACGTCCTGACTTTC,CAATGGEGANVLTF
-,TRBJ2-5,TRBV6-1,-,TGTGCCAGCAGTATCACCCGAGAGACCCAGTACTTC,CASSITRETQYF
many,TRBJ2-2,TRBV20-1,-,TGCAGTGCAGGGGTGGGGGGACCCACCGGGGAGCTGTTTTTT,CSAGVGGPTGELFF
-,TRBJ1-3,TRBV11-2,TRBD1,TGTGCCAGCACCACAGGGGGCTCCCGAAACACCATATATTTT,CASTTGGSRNTIYF
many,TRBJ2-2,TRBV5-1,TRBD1,TGCGCCAGCAGTTCCGACAGGGCCACCGGGGAGCTGTTTTTT,CASSSDRATGELFF
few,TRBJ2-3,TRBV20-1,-,TGCAGTGCTGATCCCCTGAGACGCGCAGATACGCAGTATTTT,CSADPLRRADTQYF
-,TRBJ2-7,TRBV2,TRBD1,TGTGCCACCGGACAGGGATACTACGAGCAGTACTTC,CATGQGYYEQYF
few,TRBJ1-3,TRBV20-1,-,TGCAGCTCGCAGGTCTCTGGAAACACCATATATTTT,CSSQVSGNTIYF
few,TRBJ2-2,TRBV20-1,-,TGCAGTGCTAGGGGACTCTCGAGTACCGGGGAGCTGTTTTTT,CSARGLSSTGELFF
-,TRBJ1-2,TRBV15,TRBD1,TGTGCCACCGGACAGGGCTATGGCTACACCTTC,CATGQGYGYTF
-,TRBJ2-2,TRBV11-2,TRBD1,TGTGCCAGCACTTACAGGGGTGGCGGGGAGCTGTTTTTT,CASTYRGGGELFF
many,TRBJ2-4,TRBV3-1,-,TGTGCCAGCAGCATAGCGTTTGTAACCAAAAACATTCAGTACTTC,CASSIAFVTKNIQYF
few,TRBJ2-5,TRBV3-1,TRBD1,TGTGCCAGCAGAGGACAGGCCCTCCAAGAGACCCAGTACTTC,CASRGQALQETQYF
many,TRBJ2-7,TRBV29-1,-,TGCAGCGTTGGTGAGGTGGCAAGCTCCTACGAGCAGTACTTC,CSVGEVASSYEQYF
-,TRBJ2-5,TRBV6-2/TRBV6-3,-,TGTGCCAGCAGGGGGGCTACAGAGACCCAGTACTTC,CASRGATETQYF
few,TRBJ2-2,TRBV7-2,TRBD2,TGTGCCAGCAGCTTAGCATTAGCGGGGTCCGGGGAGCTGTTTTTT,CASSLALAGSGELFF
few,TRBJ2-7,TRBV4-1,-,TGCGCCAGCAGCCAAGATTTCCGGACTCTAGAAAGAAAGTACTTC,CASSQDFRTLERKYF
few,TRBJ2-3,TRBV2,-,TGTGCCAGCAGTGACGTATTAGCGTGGGAGGAGGCAGATACGCAGTATTTT,CASSDVLAWEEADTQYF
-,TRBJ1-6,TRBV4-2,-,TGTGCCAGCAGCCAAGGGGATATTAATTCACCCCTCCCCTTT,CASSQGDINSPLPF
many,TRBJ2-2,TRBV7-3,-,TGTGCCAGCAGCTTAATGAACACCGGGGAGCTGTTTTTT,CASSLMNTGELFF
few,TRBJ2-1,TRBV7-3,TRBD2,TGTGCCAGCAGCTTGGAAAGCGGGGGCGGCTCCTACAATGAGCAGTTCTTC,CASSLESGGGSYNEQFF
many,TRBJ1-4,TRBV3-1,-,TGTGCCAGCAGCCAACGGGGGCGCGGGGGTAATGAAAAACTGTTTTTT,CASSQRGRGGNEKLFF